One and the same sample provided the 26 T cell receptor beta chains below, sequenced in a study of blood T cell repertoires in COVID-19. Profiled with immunoSEQ multiplex PCR; TCRdb holds only in-frame clones, not every one. The data hold approximately 290,000 clones, with 80% to 95% observed a single time. Sequenced material: PBMCs or T cells enriched from blood (not recorded which). The receptor source for this set is a woman in her thirties who had recovered from COVID-19.

The DNA of the CDR3 is TGTGCCAGCAGTTTCCCCGGGACAGGGGAACAGCCCCAGCATTTT. This encodes CASSFPGTGEQPQHF. This chain uses TRBV28 with TRBJ1-5; 10 bases fit TRBD1. Germline lookup yields CDR1 MDHEN and CDR2 SYDVKM. V shed 3 bases, J shed 7 bases, and the junction held 6 bases outside the gene matches. This CDR3 spans 15 amino acids.

V is TRBV2 and J is TRBJ2-7; TRBD2 might be the D (7 bases). Germline-derived CDR1 and CDR2 are SNHLY and FYNNEI. CDR3 length: 15 residues. The V end was cut by 10 bases, the J end by 1 base, with 20 bases between. The CDR3 DNA follows: TGTGCCACAGGGAGGGGCCAGGGGATTTCCTACGAGCAGTACTTC. It codes for CATGRGQGISYEQYF.

This clone was recorded a few times. V gene TRBV18 combines with J gene TRBJ1-2; 7 bases are a match to TRBD1. The junction had 5 bases not matched to a gene; V was cut back by 3 bases and J by 4 bases. The CDR3 extends over 14 amino acids. Germline V gene lookup returns CDR1 KGHSH and CDR2 LQKENI. In nucleotides, the CDR3 is TGTGCCAGCTCACCCACAGGGGCGACCTATGGCTACACCTTC. It encodes CASSPTGATYGYTF.

This chain uses TRBV19 with TRBJ1-4; D is ambiguous. Trimming stripped 2 bases from V and 5 bases from J, with 9 bases between. CDR1 and CDR2 (germline): LNHDA, SQIVND (reference sequence). This CDR3 is built from 14 residues. CDR3 loop: CASSIRRENEKLFF. The DNA for the CDR3 is TGTGCCAGTAGTATACGAAGAGAAAATGAAAAACTGTTTTTT.

The CDR3 protein is CASSQPRDRDKEKLFF. The CDR3, as DNA: TGCGCCAGCAGCCAGCCCAGGGACAGGGATAAAGAAAAACTGTTTTTT. The chain has TRBV4-1 and TRBJ1-4; TRBD1 matches 9 bases. CDR3 size: 16 residues. The V segment lost 3 bases and the J segment 8 bases; nucleotides outside the gene matches: 10. Germline V gene data show CDR1 as MGHRA and CDR2 as YSYEKL.

The rearrangement links TRBV11-2 to TRBJ2-2; 9 nucleotides line up with TRBD1. In germline, CDR1 is SGHAT, CDR2 FQNNGV. J gave up 5 bases and V 3 bases, and 1 base lay outside the gene matches. The CDR3 is 14 residues long. CDR3 loop: CASSLGTGTGELFF. The CDR3 DNA sequence: TGTGCCAGCAGCTTGGGGACAGGGACCGGGGAGCTGTTTTTT.

The chain uses TRBV29-1 and TRBJ2-3, with 14 bases matching TRBD2. CDR1 and CDR2 (germline): SQVTM, ANQGSEA. The V segment lost 4 bases and the J segment 4 bases; nucleotides outside the gene matches: 31. The CDR3 consists of 24 residues. CDR3 nucleotides: TGCAGCGTTGGGCTTTCCGGGAGTTTTGGGTCCGGGACTAGCGGGAGCCCCTACCCAGATACGCAGTATTTT. Translating gives CSVGLSGSFGSGTSGSPYPDTQYF.

The rearrangement joins TRBV7-9 to TRBJ2-5; tentative D call: TRBD2 (5 bases). V lost 5 bases and J lost 1, with 11 bases in between. The CDR3 length is 14 residues. Germline V gene sequence: CDR1 SEHNR, CDR2 FQNEAQ (reference sequence). CDR3 bases: TGTGCCAGCAGCCATCCGGGAATCCAAGAGACCCAGTACTTC. Protein sequence: CASSHPGIQETQYF.

The chain uses TRBV10-1 and TRBJ2-1; 10 bases match TRBD1. Germline V lookup: CDR1 WNHNN, CDR2 SYGVQD (reference sequence). The CDR3 loop spans 16 amino acids. With V trimmed by 3 bases and J by 3 bases, 5 bases remained unmatched. In DNA form, the CDR3 reads TGCGCCAGCAGTGACCCGGACAGGGGGATCTACAATGAGCAGTTCTTC. It translates to CASSDPDRGIYNEQFF.

This chain links TRBV20-1 with TRBJ2-5; TRBD2 aligns across 12 bases. The V segment lost 3 bases and the J segment 5 bases; nucleotides outside the gene matches: 7. Germline V gene sequence: CDR1 DFQATT, CDR2 SNEGSKA (reference sequence). CDR3 length: 15 residues. CDR3 residues: CSASEASGRGETQYF. In nucleotides, the CDR3 is TGCAGTGCTAGTGAGGCTAGCGGGAGGGGCGAGACCCAGTACTTC.

The rearrangement uses TRBV7-9 and TRBJ2-2, with a possible D match to TRBD2 (6 bases). V lost 5 bases and J 2 bases, leaving 15 bases between the germline ends. Germline V CDR1 and CDR2: SEHNR, FQNEAQ (reference sequence). CDR3 length: 16 residues. The CDR3 region is CASSPEWRDNTGELFF. For the CDR3, the DNA is TGTGCCAGCAGCCCGGAATGGCGGGACAACACCGGGGAGCTGTTTTTT.

The chain joins TRBV4-1 to TRBJ2-2; D is uncertain. The CDR3 contains 18 residues. The germline V and J ends were trimmed by 0 bases and 1 base, with 15 bases remaining between them. Germline V lookup: CDR1 MGHRA, CDR2 YSYEKL. The CDR3 is CASSQDGHDIMNTGELFF. CDR3 bases: TGCGCCAGCAGCCAAGATGGGCACGACATCATGAACACCGGGGAGCTGTTTTTT.

As for this clone: The DNA is left out, because the CDR3 cannot be placed on it with certainty; the CDR3 is given as TCRdb lists it. This chain joins TRBV28 and TRBJ2-7; TRBD1, the table's D call, was not compared with the DNA. CDR1 is MDHEN, CDR2 SYDVKM, per germline. The CDR3 has 11 residues if both end residues are counted. The CDR3 protein is CASSFGQGAYF.

The chain combines TRBV9 with TRBJ2-3; possible D gene TRBD1, 5 bases. The CDR3 consists of 17 residues. Germline assignment: CDR1 SGDLS and CDR2 YYNGEE. V was clipped by 3 bases and J by 0 bases, with 17 bases between them. The DNA of the CDR3 is TGTGCCAGCAGCGGAGGACGGACAAGTCCTAGCACAGATACGCAGTATTTT. It encodes CASSGGRTSPSTDTQYF.

This clone was observed a few times. This chain connects TRBV27 to TRBJ1-6; maybe TRBD1 (5 bases). CDR1 is MNHEY and CDR2 is SMNVEV in the germline V gene (reference sequence). V dropped 2 bases and J dropped 0 bases, with 8 bases sitting between them. This CDR3 region has 16 residues. The CDR3 sequence: CASSLDSSSYNSPLHF. The CDR3 coding sequence is TGTGCCAGCAGTTTAGACAGCAGCTCCTATAATTCACCCCTCCACTTT.

The chain has TRBV7-9 and TRBJ2-3; TRBD2 aligns across 11 bases. The V gene end was trimmed by 5 bases and the J gene end by 1 base; junction bases not matched to a gene: 5. The CDR3 has 16 residues. The germline gives CDR1 SEHNR, CDR2 FQNEAQ (reference sequence). CDR3 in DNA: TGTGCCAGCAGCGCACCGGGACTAGCGGGCACAGATACGCAGTATTTT. Residues: CASSAPGLAGTDTQYF.

This clone was seen a single time. CDR3 in DNA: TGTGCCAGCAGCTCTACTGCGGACAGGCGTGAAGCTTTCTTT. Translated, it gives CASSSTADRREAFF. The chain joins TRBV7-2 to TRBJ1-1; 7 bases map to TRBD1. Unmatched junction bases numbered 9, after V lost 4 bases and J lost 7 bases. CDR3 length equals 14 residues. The germline gives CDR1 SGHTA, CDR2 FQGNSA.

The rearrangement uses TRBV19 and TRBJ1-6; 9 bases map to TRBD1. With 8 bases clipped from V and 5 bases from J, the junction kept 4 bases outside the gene matches. Germline CDR1 and CDR2: LNHDA and SQIVND (reference sequence). CDR3 length: 14 amino acids. The CDR3 region is CASGQGTDNSPLHF. The CDR3 bases are TGTGCCAGTGGACAGGGGACTGATAATTCACCCCTCCACTTT.

This clone was seen only a few times. The chain has TRBV5-6 and TRBJ1-5, with TRBD1 matching 8 bases. Per the germline V gene, CDR1 is SGHDT and CDR2 is YYEEEE. Germline trimming cut 4 bases from V and 10 bases from J; bases unmatched to any gene: 10. The CDR3 contains 14 residues. The CDR3 here is CASSLGQVPLPQHF. DNA for the CDR3: TGTGCCAGCAGCCTGGGACAGGTCCCACTTCCCCAGCATTTT.

V usage is TRBV10-3 and J usage is TRBJ2-5; 11 bases are shared with TRBD2. Germline V gene lookup returns CDR1 ENHRY and CDR2 SYGVKD. The CDR3 is made up of 15 amino acids. Trimming took 3 bases from V and 5 from J; bases not matched to a gene: 5. The CDR3 here is CAISEALAGGETQYF. The CDR3 bases are TGTGCCATCAGTGAAGCCCTAGCGGGAGGTGAGACCCAGTACTTC.

This clone appeared a single time. The V call is TRBV13, the J call TRBJ2-7, with 12 bases that match TRBD2. This CDR3 contains 15 residues. Germline trimming cut 5 bases from V and 0 bases from J; bases unmatched to any gene: 2. Per germline, CDR1 PRHDT and CDR2 FYEKMQ (reference sequence). In DNA, the CDR3 is TGTGCCAGCAGCGTGGGACTAGCGGGCTCCTACGAGCAGTACTTC. This encodes CASSVGLAGSYEQYF.

The chain is built from TRBV21-1 and TRBJ2-3; the table calls TRBD2, which could not be checked here. TRBV21-1 constitutes a pseudogene. CDR3 length: 17 residues. The CDR3 spells CASSKSPGTSFPDTQYF. The CDR3 DNA sequence: TGTGCCAGCAGCAAATCCCCCGGGACTTCCTTTCCAGATACGCAGTATTTT.

This clone showed up just once. In DNA form, the CDR3 reads TGTGCCAGCAGCGTAGAGGTGGGAGGGCGCAATGAGCAGTTCTTC. Encoded protein: CASSVEVGGRNEQFF. The chain recombines TRBV9 with TRBJ2-1, with 7 bases fitting TRBD2. CDR3 size: 15 residues. Trimming cost V 0 bases and J 6 bases; bases outside gene matches: 6. CDR1 and CDR2 (germline): SGDLS, YYNGEE. The full variable domain, rest sourced from reference TRBV9 and TRBJ2-1, is DSGVTQTPKHLITATGQRVTLRCSPRSGDLSVYWYQQSLDQGLQFLIQYYNGEERAKGNILERFSAQQFPDLHSELNLSSLELGDSALYFCASSVEVGGRNEQFFGPGTRLTVL.

This clone was observed once. The rearrangement uses TRBV5-1 and TRBJ2-7; TRBD2 is a possible D gene (6 bases). Trimming stripped 4 bases from V and 7 bases from J, with 12 bases between. The CDR3 sequence is 12 residues long. Germline V lookup: CDR1 SGHRS, CDR2 YFSETQ. In DNA, the CDR3 is TGCGCCAGCAGCCCGGGGGTCTGGGAGCAGTACTTC. This gives the protein CASSPGVWEQYF. Full variable domain (rest looked up from reference TRBV5-1 and TRBJ2-7): KAGVTQTPRYLIKTRGQQVTLSCSPISGHRSVSWYQQTPGQGLQFLFEYFSETQRNKGNFPGRFSGRQFSNSRSEMNVSTLELGDSALYLCASSPGVWEQYFGPGTRLTVT.

This clone was counted a few times. The sample holds other DNA sequences that translate to the same CDR3. This sequence joins TRBV24-1 and TRBJ2-7; 12 bases map to TRBD2. CDR3 length: 15 residues. The ends lost 3 bases at V and 4 bases at J; junction bases unmatched: 3. Germline CDR1 is KGHDR and CDR2 is SFDVKD. CDR3 DNA: TGTGCCACCAGTGATCCGACTAGCGGGAGTTACGAGCAGTACTTC. It specifies CATSDPTSGSYEQYF.

The chain couples TRBV12-5 to TRBJ2-1; 7 bases map to TRBD2. The V and J ends lost 5 bases and 4 bases, in that order; junction bases with no gene match: 17. CDR1 is LGHNT and CDR2 is FRNRAP in the germline V gene. The CDR3 has 18 amino acids. The CDR3 region is CASGPLLAWREWYNEQFF. CDR3 DNA: TGTGCTAGTGGTCCACTACTAGCTTGGCGGGAGTGGTACAATGAGCAGTTCTTC. The full variable domain, its missing parts supplied by reference TRBV12-5 and TRBJ2-1, is DARVTQTPRHKVTEMGQEVTMRCQPILGHNTVFWYRQTMMQGLELLAYFRNRAPLDDSGMPKDRFSAEMPDATLATLKIQPSEPRDSAVYFCASGPLLAWREWYNEQFFGPGTRLTVL.